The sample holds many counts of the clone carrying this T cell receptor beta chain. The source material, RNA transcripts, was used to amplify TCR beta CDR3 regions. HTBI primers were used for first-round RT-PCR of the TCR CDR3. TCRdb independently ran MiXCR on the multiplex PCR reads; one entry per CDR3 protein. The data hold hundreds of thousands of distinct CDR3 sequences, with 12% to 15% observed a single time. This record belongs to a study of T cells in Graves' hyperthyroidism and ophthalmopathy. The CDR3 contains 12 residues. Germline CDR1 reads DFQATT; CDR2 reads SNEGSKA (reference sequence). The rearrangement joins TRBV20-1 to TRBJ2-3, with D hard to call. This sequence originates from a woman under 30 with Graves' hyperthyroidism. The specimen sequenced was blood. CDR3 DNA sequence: TGCAGCGGACGGAGAGCTCAAGATACGCAGTATTTT. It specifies CSGRRAQDTQYF.